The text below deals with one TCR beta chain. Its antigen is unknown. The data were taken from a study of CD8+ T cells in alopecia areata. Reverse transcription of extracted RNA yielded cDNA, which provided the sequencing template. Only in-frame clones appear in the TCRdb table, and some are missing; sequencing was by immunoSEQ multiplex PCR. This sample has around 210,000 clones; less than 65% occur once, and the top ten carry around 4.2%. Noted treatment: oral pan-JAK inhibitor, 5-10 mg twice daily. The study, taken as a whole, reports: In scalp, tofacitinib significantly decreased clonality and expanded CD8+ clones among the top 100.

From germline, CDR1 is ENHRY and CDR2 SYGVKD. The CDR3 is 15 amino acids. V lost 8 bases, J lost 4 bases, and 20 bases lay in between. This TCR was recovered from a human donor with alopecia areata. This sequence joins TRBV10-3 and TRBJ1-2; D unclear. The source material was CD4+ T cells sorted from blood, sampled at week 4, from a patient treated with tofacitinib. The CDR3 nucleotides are TGTGCCATCTCAGTCCAAACCGGGTCGGGCTATGGCTACACCTTC. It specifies CAISVQTGSGYGYTF.